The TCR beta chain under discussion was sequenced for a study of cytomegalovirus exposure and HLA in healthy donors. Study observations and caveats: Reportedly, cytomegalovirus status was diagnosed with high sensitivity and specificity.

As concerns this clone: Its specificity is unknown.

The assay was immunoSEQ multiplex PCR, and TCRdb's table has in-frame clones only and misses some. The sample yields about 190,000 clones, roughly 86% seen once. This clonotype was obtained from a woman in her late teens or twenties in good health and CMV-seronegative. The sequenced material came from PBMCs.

For the CDR3, the DNA is TGCGCCAGCAGCTTGCAGCCTAGCTCCTACAATGAGCAGTTCTTC. Residues: CASSLQPSSYNEQFF. The chain is built from TRBV5-1 and TRBJ2-1; D unresolved. The germline V gene has CDR1 SGHRS and CDR2 YFSETQ. This CDR3 has 15 residues. The germline V and J ends were trimmed by 1 base and 0 bases, with 8 bases remaining between them.